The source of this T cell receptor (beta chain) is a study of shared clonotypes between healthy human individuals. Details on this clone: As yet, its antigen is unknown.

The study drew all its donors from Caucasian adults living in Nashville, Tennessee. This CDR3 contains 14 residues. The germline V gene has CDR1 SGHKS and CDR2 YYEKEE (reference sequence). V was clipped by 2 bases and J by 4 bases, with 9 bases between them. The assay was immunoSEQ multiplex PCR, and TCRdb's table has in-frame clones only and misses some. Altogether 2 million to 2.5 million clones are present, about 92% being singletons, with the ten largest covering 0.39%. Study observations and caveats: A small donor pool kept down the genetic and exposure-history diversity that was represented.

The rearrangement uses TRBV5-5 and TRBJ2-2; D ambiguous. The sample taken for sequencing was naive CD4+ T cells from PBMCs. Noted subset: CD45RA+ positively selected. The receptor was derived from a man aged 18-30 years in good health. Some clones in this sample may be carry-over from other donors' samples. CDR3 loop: CASSLYLTTGELFF. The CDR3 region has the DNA TGTGCCAGCAGCTTATACCTCACCACCGGGGAGCTGTTTTTT.